This note documents a single TCR beta chain sequence. The sequenced fragment ends 3 residues before the CDR3 boundary, so the rest is inferred from the germline J gene. The sample belongs to a study of T cells in women clearing cervical HPV infection. For the study at large: Donors had HPV16-related CIN3 or worse; 2 had invasive cancer. Case blood was drawn a median approximately 150 days after lesion detection.

Germline assignment: CDR1 DFQATT and CDR2 SNEGSKA (reference sequence). J was trimmed by 7 bases and V by 2 bases; bases with no gene match: 9. The length of the CDR3 is 15 residues. TCRdb keeps only in-frame clones here, not all; method: immunoSEQ multiplex PCR. The table for this sample gives about 34,000 clones. The source material was blood buffy coat. The chain links TRBV20-1 to TRBJ2-2; 8 bases line up with TRBD2. This TCR derives from a woman aged 18-70 years with a cervical HPV16 infection that either progressed to CIN3+ or cleared (not recorded which). The CDR3 loop is CSARPPERGNGELFF. Incomplete CDR3 DNA: TGCAGTGCTAGACCCCCGGAGCGGGGGAACGGGGAG.